This T cell receptor beta chain originates from a study of cytomegalovirus exposure and HLA in healthy donors. A remark on this clone: Its specificity is unknown. Different DNA sequences within this sample yield the same CDR3.

Overall study findings and caveats: In an earlier analysis, in approximately 570 donors, most V segments appeared productive either ~87% or ~30% of the time.

Germline V gives CDR1 SGHDN, CDR2 FVKESK. With 2 bases clipped from V and 6 bases from J, the junction kept 1 base outside the gene matches. The CDR3 runs to 13 residues. Primers: 60 Vbeta forward and 13 Jbeta reverse. TCRdb's table, derived via immunoSEQ multiplex PCR, lists solely in-frame clones and lacks some. The data contain about 160,000 clones, approximately 79% of them singletons. The source of this sequence is a man aged 40-49 years in good health and CMV-seronegative. The sequenced sample was PBMCs. The chain has TRBV14 and TRBJ2-1; 7 nucleotides align to TRBD1. The CDR3 DNA is TGTGCCAGCAGCCAAAACAGGGGCAATGAGCAGTTCTTC. It yields the protein CASSQNRGNEQFF.